Described below is a single T cell receptor (beta chain) sequence and its context. This entry is derived from a study of PD-L1 blockade in urothelial cancer. Study background: Patients had received 0 to 3 prior chemotherapy regimens. The study recovered a median of approximately 150,000 T cells per blood sample.

The time point here: peripheral blood 6 weeks after treatment start. There were between 1 and 8 samples from each patient, taken pretreatment and on-treatment. Libraries were prepared by immunoSEQ multiplex PCR; TCRdb keeps only in-frame clonotypes and omits some of them. The sample contains about 120,000 clones, 75% to 90% of which appear only once. CDR1 and CDR2 from the germline V gene are SGHDN and FVKESK. Trimming took 9 bases from V and 2 from J; bases not matched to a gene: 4. The CDR3 is 12 amino acids. The sequence came from a man aged 55-75 years with urothelial cancer. The chain uses TRBV14 and TRBJ2-7; 7 bases fit TRBD1. The sequences come from PBMCs, collected around atezolizumab (anti-PD-L1) treatment. CDR3 DNA sequence: TGTGCCAGACAGGGGCCTACCTACGAGCAGTACTTC. This gives the protein CARQGPTYEQYF.